Below, one TCR beta chain is given with its context. The data belong to a study of blood T cell repertoires in COVID-19. Study overall: In each case, the material was cDNA or gDNA derived from T cells, B-cell-depleted T cells, or PBMCs.

Which cohort a participant joined came from the clinical history participants gave. In germline, CDR1 is SGHRS, CDR2 YFSETQ. CDR3 length: 14 amino acids. The ends were cut back, 0 bases at V and 8 bases at J, with 14 bases in the middle. Some clones are missing from TCRdb's copy, which holds only in-frame ones; the method was immunoSEQ multiplex PCR. The sample shows roughly 320,000 clones, roughly 90% of them seen only once. The chain uses TRBV5-1 and TRBJ1-2; D ambiguous. The receptor's source is a woman aged 30 to 39 who had been exposed to COVID-19. Sequenced: PBMCs or T cells enriched from blood (not recorded which). The CDR3 bases are TGCGCCAGCAGCTTGGTGGCCAGAGTGGAGGGCTACACCTTC. This encodes CASSLVARVEGYTF.